Reported below is one T cell receptor (beta chain). The antigen is undetermined. Germline CDR1 reads MNHEY; CDR2 reads SVGAGI. The V end lost 0 bases, the J end lost 6 bases, and 6 bases lay between the germline ends. The CDR3 extends over 13 amino acids. Data came from immunoSEQ multiplex PCR; TCRdb stores just in-frame clones and leaves some out. The table records over 95,000 clones, about 53% of them present only once. This sample was taken from a study of cytotoxic CD8 clonotypes in ibrutinib-treated CLL. Across the whole study: Patients gave response samples after a median 12 months of treatment, range 6 to 36. Sample averages reached about 260,000 productive templates and under 100,000 productive rearrangements. Study-wide results and caveats: Baseline clonality exceeded age-matched healthy donors and tracked circulating CD8+ T-cell counts.

Sample: PBMCs, taken after 24 months of ibrutinib treatment. This chain joins TRBV6-5 and TRBJ2-1, with unresolved D. The clonotype was recovered from a human donor with chronic lymphocytic leukemia. Written as DNA, the CDR3 is TGTGCCAGCAGTTACTCGATTGTCAATGAGCAGTTCTTC. It translates to CASSYSIVNEQFF.